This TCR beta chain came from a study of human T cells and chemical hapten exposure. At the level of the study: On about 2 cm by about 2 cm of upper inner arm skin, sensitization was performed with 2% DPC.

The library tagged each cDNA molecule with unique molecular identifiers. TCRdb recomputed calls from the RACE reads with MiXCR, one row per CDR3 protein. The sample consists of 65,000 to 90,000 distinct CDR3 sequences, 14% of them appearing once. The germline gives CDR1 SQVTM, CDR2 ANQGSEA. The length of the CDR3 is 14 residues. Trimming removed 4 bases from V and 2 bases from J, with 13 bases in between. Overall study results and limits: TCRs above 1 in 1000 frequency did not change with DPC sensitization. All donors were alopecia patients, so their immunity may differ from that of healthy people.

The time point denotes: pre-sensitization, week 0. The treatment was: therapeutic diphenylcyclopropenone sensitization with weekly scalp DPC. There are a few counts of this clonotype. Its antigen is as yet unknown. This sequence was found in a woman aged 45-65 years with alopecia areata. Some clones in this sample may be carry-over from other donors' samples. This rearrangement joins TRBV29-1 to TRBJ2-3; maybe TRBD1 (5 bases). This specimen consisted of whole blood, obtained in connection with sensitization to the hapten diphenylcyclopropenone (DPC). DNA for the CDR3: TGCAGCGTTGCGTCGACAGACCTCACAGATACGCAGTATTTT. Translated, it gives CSVASTDLTDTQYF.